These T cell receptor beta chains were read from a single sample in a study of T-cell memory formation after mild COVID-19. TCRdb re-called the 5' RACE reads with MiXCR, one entry per CDR3 protein. The sample has under 300,000 distinct CDR3 sequences; about a sixth are singletons. The specimen sequenced was PBMCs or a T cell subset sorted from them (not recorded which). Every receptor here comes from a man in his late teens or twenties who had mild COVID-19 (a few samples of this study predate the infection). Cell type and time point are not known. The CDR3 runs from the conserved cysteine through the conserved F or W. A D gene is named only where the DNA matches it firmly. Only part of the rows carry a size: once, few, many, or a class if the clone is expanded.

j_call v_call d_call clone_size cdr3_nt cdr3_aa
TRBJ2-1 TRBV12-3/TRBV12-4 . . TGTGCCAGCAGATGGTACAATGAGCAGTTCTTC CASRWYNEQFF
TRBJ2-1 TRBV20-1 TRBD2 . TGCAGTGCTAGGGAGGCTAGCGGGGGGCGGTATGAGCAGTTCTTC CSAREASGGRYEQFF
TRBJ2-2 TRBV6-4 TRBD2 many TGTGCCAGCAGTGACTCTAGCGGGGGCACCGGGGAGCTGTTTTTT CASSDSSGGTGELFF
TRBJ2-5 TRBV20-1 TRBD2 many TGCAGTGCTAGAAACGCGGGGGGCGGGGAGACCCAGTACTTC CSARNAGGGETQYF
TRBJ2-6 TRBV24-1 . . TGTGCCACCAGTGATGAGACCTCTGGGGCCAACGTCCTGACTTTC CATSDETSGANVLTF
TRBJ2-5 TRBV12-3/TRBV12-4 . . TGTGCCAGCAGTACCGACTGGCACCAGACCCAGTACTTC CASSTDWHQTQYF
TRBJ2-1 TRBV2 TRBD1 few TGTGCCAGCAGGCCCGGACCGGGACAGGGGAGTTTGGATGAGCAGTTCTTC CASRPGPGQGSLDEQFF
TRBJ1-2 TRBV9 . . TGTGCCAGCAGCGTAGCTACGCCGGGGCGCGGTGGCTACACCTTC CASSVATPGRGGYTF
TRBJ2-7 TRBV18 TRBD1 few TGTGCCAGCTCTCATGACAGGGACGAGCAGTACTTC CASSHDRDEQYF
TRBJ1-1 TRBV5-1 TRBD1 . TGCGCCAGCAGCTTGGTGCGGACAGGGGTACGAGGTACTGAAGCTTTCTTT CASSLVRTGVRGTEAFF
TRBJ1-1 TRBV4-2 . few TGTGCCAGCCGCTTCGGCCGAAACACTGAAGCTTTCTTT CASRFGRNTEAFF
TRBJ1-2 TRBV6-5 . . TGTGCCAGTTGGGCCCGGGGTCCCGCTAACTATGGCTACACCTTC CASWARGPANYGYTF
TRBJ2-3 TRBV12-3/TRBV12-4 TRBD2 few TGTGCCAGCTGGGGACTAGCGGGGGGGACAGATACGCAGTATTTT CASWGLAGGTDTQYF
TRBJ2-3 TRBV10-3 TRBD2 few TGTGCCATCAGTGAGGCTAGCGGGGGCCCAACAACAGATACGCAGTATTTT CAISEASGGPTTDTQYF
TRBJ2-7 TRBV5-6 TRBD1 once TGTGCCAGCAGCTTACGACAGGGGTACTACGAGCAGTACTTC CASSLRQGYYEQYF
TRBJ2-3 TRBV4-2 . . TGTGCCAGCAGCCAAGAAAGAGGGGGTTTTACAGATACGCAGTATTTT CASSQERGGFTDTQYF
TRBJ2-5 TRBV7-2 . . TGTGCCAGCAGCCAGTCGGCCATGGCCCAGTACTTC CASSQSAMAQYF
TRBJ2-3 TRBV9 . few TGTGCCAGCAGCGTTGGGCTGAGCACAGATACGCAGTATTTT CASSVGLSTDTQYF